This T cell receptor (beta chain) was obtained from a study of early T cells in non-severe SARS-CoV-2 infection. V lost 6 bases to trimming and J lost 7 bases; unmatched junction nucleotides: 8. CDR3 length equals 13 residues. The germline V gene has CDR1 SEHNR and CDR2 FQNEAQ (reference sequence). The TCR library protocol was used to attach unique molecular identifiers. These identifiers were attached to individual cDNA molecules. Via MiXCR, TCRdb re-called the 5' RACE reads, giving one row per CDR3 protein. The sample includes tens of thousands of distinct CDR3 sequences, approximately 13% of them seen just once. This clonotype showed up many times.

The V call is TRBV7-9, the J call TRBJ1-1; 7 bases are shared with TRBD1. The sequencing here drew on whole blood, taken at baseline. The source is an adult who was a healthcare worker with PCR-confirmed SARS-CoV-2 infection or an uninfected control (not recorded which). The CDR3 DNA follows: TGTGCCAGCAGAGAACTCCGGGACAGTGAAGCTTTCTTT. Translating gives CASRELRDSEAFF.